This T cell receptor beta chain comes out of a study of T cells in Graves' hyperthyroidism and ophthalmopathy. With 7 bases clipped from V and 0 bases from J, the junction kept 8 bases outside the gene matches. Germline assignment: CDR1 LNHDA and CDR2 SQIVND (reference sequence). The CDR3 totals 17 residues. RNA transcripts yielded amplified TCR beta CDR3 regions. Researchers ran a first-round RT-PCR on the TCR CDR3 using the HTBI primer set. TCRdb reprocessed the multiplex PCR reads via MiXCR and lists one record per CDR3 protein. The repertoire holds about 300,000 distinct CDR3 sequences, with approximately 15% as singletons. This clonotype was seen a few times.

This TCR derives from a man younger than 45 with Graves' hyperthyroidism. Source material: blood. The chain links TRBV19 to TRBJ2-6; 8 nucleotides line up with TRBD1. The CDR3 DNA reads TGTGCCAGTACCGGAGCAGGGGGCGTCTCTGGGGCCAACGTCCTGACTTTC. Its translation is CASTGAGGVSGANVLTF.